The entry that follows covers one T cell receptor (beta chain) sequence. Its antigen is not identified. Coverage ceases 3 residues before the CDR3 finishes, and the germline J gene fills in the end. Germline loops: CDR1 SEHNR, CDR2 FQNEAQ (reference sequence). The CDR3 loop spans 13 amino acids. V lost 5 bases to trimming and J lost 0 bases, with 6 bases between them. These data originate in a study of Tregs in tolerant kidney transplant recipients. The study, taken as a whole, reports: For some patients, primers changed over time, blocking nucleotide-level comparison.

Profiled with immunoSEQ multiplex PCR; TCRdb holds only in-frame clones, not every one. The sample has tens of thousands of clones; the top ten hold approximately 14%. The sequencing here drew on CD8+ T cells from blood, taken before the transplant. The origin of this receptor is a human donor who received a combined kidney and bone marrow transplant. This chain joins TRBV7-9 and TRBJ2-3, with D hard to call. The sequenced CDR3 bases are TGTGCCAGCAGCGCAACTAGCACAGATACG. Its translation is CASSATSTDT. The whole CDR3 is CASSATSTDTQYF.